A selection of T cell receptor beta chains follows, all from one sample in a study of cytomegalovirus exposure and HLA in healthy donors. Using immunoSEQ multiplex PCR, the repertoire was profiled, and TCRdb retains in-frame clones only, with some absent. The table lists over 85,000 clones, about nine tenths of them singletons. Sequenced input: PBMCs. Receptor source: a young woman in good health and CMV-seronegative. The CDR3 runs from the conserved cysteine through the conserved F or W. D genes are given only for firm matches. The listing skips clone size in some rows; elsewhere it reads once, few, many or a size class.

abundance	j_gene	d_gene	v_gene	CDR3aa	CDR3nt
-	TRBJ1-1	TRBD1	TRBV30	CAWAGGIGVNTEAFF	TGTGCCTGGGCAGGGGGCATTGGGGTTAACACTGAAGCTTTCTTT
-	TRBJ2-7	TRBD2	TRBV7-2	CASSPSGGTTYEQYF	TGTGCCAGCAGCCCCAGCGGGGGGACTACCTACGAGCAGTACTTC
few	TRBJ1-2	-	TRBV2	CASVPGPGNYGYTF	TGTGCCAGCGTTCCGGGCCCAGGGAACTATGGCTACACCTTC
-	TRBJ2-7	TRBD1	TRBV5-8	CASSPGQGGNYEQYF	TGTGCCAGCAGCCCTGGACAGGGGGGAAACTACGAGCAGTACTTC
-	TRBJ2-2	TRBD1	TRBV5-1	CASSSETGSIGELFF	TGCGCCAGCAGCTCCGAGACAGGGTCGATCGGGGAGCTGTTTTTT
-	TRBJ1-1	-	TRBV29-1	CSVQASSFYTSMNTEAFF	TGCAGCGTTCAGGCTAGCAGTTTCTACACATCCATGAACACTGAAGCTTTCTTT
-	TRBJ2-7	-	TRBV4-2	CASSQEWGVSYEQYF	TGTGCCAGCAGCCAAGAATGGGGGGTCTCCTACGAGCAGTACTTC
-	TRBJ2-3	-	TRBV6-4	CASSDSGGPDTQYF	TGTGCCAGCAGTGACTCAGGGGGTCCAGATACGCAGTATTTT
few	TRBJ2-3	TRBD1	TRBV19	CASTRQGAADTQYF	TGTGCCAGTACCCGGCAGGGGGCCGCAGATACGCAGTATTTT
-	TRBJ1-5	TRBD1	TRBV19	CASSEDRGLIQPQHF	TGTGCCAGTAGCGAGGACAGGGGGCTGATTCAGCCCCAGCATTTT
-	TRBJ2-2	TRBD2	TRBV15	CATSRDLAGNTGELFF	TGTGCCACCAGCAGAGACCTAGCGGGGAACACCGGGGAGCTGTTTTTT
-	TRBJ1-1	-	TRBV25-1	CASSGWATPNTEAFF	TGTGCCAGCAGTGGGTGGGCGACACCGAACACTGAAGCTTTCTTT
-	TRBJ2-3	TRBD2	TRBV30	CAWRAAGAWGADTQYF	TGTGCCTGGAGAGCAGCGGGGGCATGGGGGGCAGATACGCAGTATTTT
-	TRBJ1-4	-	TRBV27	CASSSGREKLFF	TGTGCCAGCAGTTCAGGGAGGGAAAAACTGTTTTTT
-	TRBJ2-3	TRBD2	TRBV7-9	CASSPGRAGSTDTQYF	TGTGCCAGCAGCCCTGGACGAGCGGGGTCCACAGATACGCAGTATTTT
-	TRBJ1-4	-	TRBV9	CASSVGQGIGEKLFF	TGTGCCAGCAGCGTAGGGCAGGGGATAGGTGAAAAACTGTTTTTT
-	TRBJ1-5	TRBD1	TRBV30	CAWSLPLWDRGGNQPQHF	TGTGCCTGGAGCCTACCGTTATGGGACAGGGGTGGCAATCAGCCCCAGCATTTT
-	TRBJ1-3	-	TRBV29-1	CSVELGREGNGNTIYF	TGCAGCGTTGAACTAGGTCGGGAGGGTAACGGAAACACCATATATTTT
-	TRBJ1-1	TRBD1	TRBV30	CAWSVGTGGTTEAFF	TGTGCCTGGAGTGTAGGGACAGGGGGTACCACTGAAGCTTTCTTT
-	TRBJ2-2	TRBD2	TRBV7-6	CASSLGGVAGATGELFF	TGTGCCAGCAGCTTAGGGGGGGTAGCGGGAGCCACCGGGGAGCTGTTTTTT
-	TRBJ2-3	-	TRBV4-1	CASSQGGGTDTQYF	TGCGCCAGCAGCCAAGGAGGGGGAACAGATACGCAGTATTTT
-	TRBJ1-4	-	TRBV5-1	CASSLDSRNEKLFF	TGCGCCAGCAGCTTGGACAGTAGAAATGAAAAACTGTTTTTT
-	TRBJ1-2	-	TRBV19	CASKGGGDYGYTF	TGTGCCAGTAAAGGAGGAGGGGACTATGGCTACACCTTC
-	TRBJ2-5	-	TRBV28	CASSFDRRGTQYF	TGTGCCAGCAGTTTCGACCGGCGAGGGACCCAGTACTTC
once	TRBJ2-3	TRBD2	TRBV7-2	CASSSLSGGTGDTQYF	TGTGCCAGCAGCTCCCTTAGCGGGGGGACTGGAGATACGCAGTATTTT
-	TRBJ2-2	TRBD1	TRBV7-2	CASSLDHRGWNTGELFF	TGTGCCAGCAGCTTAGACCACAGGGGGTGGAACACCGGGGAGCTGTTTTTT
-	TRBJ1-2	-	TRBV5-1	CASSLEGHGRDGYTF	TGCGCCAGCAGCTTGGAGGGACACGGTCGGGATGGCTACACCTTC
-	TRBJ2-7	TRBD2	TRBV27	CASSRRPRTSGFYAQYF	TGTGCCAGCAGCCGACGACCCAGGACTAGCGGGTTTTACGCGCAGTACTTC
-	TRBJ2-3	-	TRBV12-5	CASGIDGGTQYF	TGTGCTAGTGGTATTGATGGAGGTACGCAGTATTTT
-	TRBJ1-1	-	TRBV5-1	CASSPGYMNTEAFF	TGCGCCAGCAGCCCAGGGTACATGAACACTGAAGCTTTCTTT
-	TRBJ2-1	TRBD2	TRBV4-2	CASSHLAGGPYNEQFF	TGTGCCAGCAGCCACCTAGCGGGAGGGCCCTACAATGAGCAGTTCTTC
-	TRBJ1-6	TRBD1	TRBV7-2	CASRRQGIYNSPLHF	TGTGCCAGCAGGCGACAGGGCATCTATAATTCACCCCTCCACTTT
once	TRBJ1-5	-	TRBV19	CASRTPSNQPQHF	TGTGCCAGTAGAACACCTAGCAATCAGCCCCAGCATTTT
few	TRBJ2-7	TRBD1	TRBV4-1	CASSQLLTGHYEQYF	TGCGCCAGCAGCCAACTATTGACAGGGCACTACGAGCAGTACTTC
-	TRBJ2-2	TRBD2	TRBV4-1	CASRPGLAGGAGELFF	TGCGCCAGCAGACCCGGACTAGCGGGAGGGGCCGGGGAGCTGTTTTTT
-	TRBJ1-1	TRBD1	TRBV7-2	CASSPDRGRINTEAFF	TGTGCCAGCAGCCCAGACAGGGGCAGGATAAACACTGAAGCTTTCTTT
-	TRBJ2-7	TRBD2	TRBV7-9	CASSGAGVLFEQYF	TGTGCCAGCAGTGGGGCGGGAGTACTTTTCGAGCAGTACTTC
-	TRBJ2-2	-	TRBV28	CASSKWTVTNTGELFF	TGTGCCAGCAGTAAATGGACAGTAACGAACACCGGGGAGCTGTTTTTT
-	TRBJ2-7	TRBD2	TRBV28	CASSFPRRTSSYEQYF	TGTGCCAGCAGTTTCCCTCGACGGACTAGCTCCTACGAGCAGTACTTC
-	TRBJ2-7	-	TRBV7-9	CASSSDRREQYF	TGTGCCAGCAGCTCCGACCGGAGGGAGCAGTACTTC
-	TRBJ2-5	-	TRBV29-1	CSVRKSGTYQETQYF	TGCAGCGTGCGAAAGTCCGGGACATATCAAGAGACCCAGTACTTC
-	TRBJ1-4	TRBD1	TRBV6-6	CASTHWGQEDEKLFF	TGTGCCAGCACCCACTGGGGACAGGAGGATGAAAAACTGTTTTTT
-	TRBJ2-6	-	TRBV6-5	CAKTPVTAGANVLTF	TGTGCCAAAACCCCCGTAACGGCTGGGGCCAACGTCCTGACTTTC
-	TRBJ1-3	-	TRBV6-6	CASSYLATGGNTIYF	TGTGCCAGCAGTTACTTGGCCACCGGGGGAAACACCATATATTTT
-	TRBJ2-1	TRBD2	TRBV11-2	CASSVGLAGSEQFF	TGTGCCAGCAGCGTCGGACTAGCGGGATCTGAGCAGTTCTTC
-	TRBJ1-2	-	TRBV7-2	CASSFQADGYTF	TGTGCCAGCAGCTTTCAGGCAGATGGCTACACCTTC
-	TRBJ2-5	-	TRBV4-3	CASSQGPQGRQETQYF	TGCGCCAGCAGCCAAGGTCCCCAGGGGCGGCAAGAGACCCAGTACTTC
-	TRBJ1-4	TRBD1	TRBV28	CASSFGRRRDRGRLNEKLFF	TGTGCCAGCAGTTTCGGGAGACGGCGGGACAGGGGGCGACTTAATGAAAAACTGTTTTTT
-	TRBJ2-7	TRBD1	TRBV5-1	CASSTSGTGGYEQYF	TGCGCCAGCAGCACATCCGGGACAGGGGGCTACGAGCAGTACTTC